This T cell receptor (beta chain) was identified in a study of blood T cell repertoires in COVID-19. Study as a whole: Sources were T cells, B-cell-depleted T cells, or PBMCs; the material itself was cDNA or gDNA.

This CDR3 contains 13 residues. Trimming took 8 bases from V and 3 from J, leaving 11 bases between them. Germline values: CDR1 ENHRY, CDR2 SYGVKD. As processed by the authors: Reference gene primer amplification yielded estimated nucleated cell counts. Profiling relied on immunoSEQ multiplex PCR, and the TCRdb table lists in-frame clones only, not all of them. V and J calls and clone size come straight from that table; D and trimming were deduced from the DNA. The sample has 150,000 to 200,000 clones; 85% to 95% are singletons. Only one count was recorded for this clone. The chain couples TRBV10-3 to TRBJ1-5, with D possibly TRBD1 on 5 matching bases. The sequencing sample was made of peripheral blood. The source of this sequence is a man over 45 with acute or convalescent COVID-19. The CDR3 region is CAIQAGVNQPQHF. CDR3 nucleotide sequence: TGTGCCATCCAGGCGGGGGTCAATCAGCCCCAGCATTTT.